Shown below are 15 T cell receptor beta chains from a single sample sequenced in a study of blood T cell repertoires in COVID-19. Sequenced by immunoSEQ multiplex PCR; TCRdb stores in-frame clones only, minus some. The table has 150,000 to 200,000 clones, approximately 84% seen once; the top ten hold approximately 21%. Source material: peripheral blood. The receptors were sampled from a woman older than 75 with acute or convalescent COVID-19.

The V gene is TRBV18, the J gene TRBJ2-1; 10 bases are shared with TRBD2. Germline V gives CDR1 KGHSH, CDR2 LQKENI. The CDR3 contains 16 residues. Trimming cost V 2 bases and J 8 bases; bases outside gene matches: 9. CDR3 sequence (DNA): TGTGCCAGCTCACCATTTTCACTAGCGGGGACGGATGAGCAGTTCTTC. It yields the protein CASSPFSLAGTDEQFF. Full variable domain (outside the CDR3, taken from reference TRBV18 and TRBJ2-1): NAGVMQNPRHLVRRRGQEARLRCSPMKGHSHVYWYRQLPEEGLKFMVYLQKENIIDESGMPKERFSAEFPKEGPSILRIQQVVRGDSAAYFCASSPFSLAGTDEQFFGPGTRLTVL.

This chain joins TRBV5-4 and TRBJ2-1; D may be TRBD2 (6 bases). V was cut by 0 bases and J by 2 bases, with 12 bases left in between. CDR3 length equals 16 residues. Per germline, CDR1 SGHNT and CDR2 YYREEE (reference sequence). Written as DNA, the CDR3 is TGTGCCAGCAGCTTGGTCTCGGCTAGCGCCTACAATGAGCAGTTCTTC. The encoded protein is CASSLVSASAYNEQFF.

The chain combines TRBV30 with TRBJ1-5; D possibly corresponds to TRBD1 (5 bases). V shed 1 base and J shed 2 bases, with 12 bases lying between them. Germline loops: CDR1 GTSNPN, CDR2 SVGIG (reference sequence). This CDR3 has 15 amino acids. The CDR3, as DNA: TGTGCCTGGAGTGCGGGGGGATCTGGCAATCAGCCCCAGCATTTT. Protein sequence: CAWSAGGSGNQPQHF.

The V call is TRBV5-1, the J call TRBJ2-7; 10 bases align to TRBD1. V was pared by 2 bases and J by 3 bases, with 2 bases of the junction left unmatched. This CDR3 contains 14 residues. Germline CDR1 and CDR2: SGHRS and YFSETQ. In DNA form, the CDR3 reads TGCGCCAGCAGCTTTGGGACAGGGGACTACGAGCAGTACTTC. Its protein product is CASSFGTGDYEQYF.

J is TRBJ1-5 and V is TRBV19; TRBD1 aligns across 7 bases. Trimming cost V 5 bases and J 4 bases; bases outside gene matches: 5. This CDR3 comprises 14 residues. CDR1 is LNHDA and CDR2 is SQIVND in the germline V gene (reference sequence). DNA for the CDR3: TGTGCCAGTAGTGTGGACAGGAGTAATCAGCCCCAGCATTTT. It yields the protein CASSVDRSNQPQHF.

This clone was seen only once. The J gene is TRBJ1-1, the V gene TRBV7-2, with D possibly being TRBD1 (6 bases). There are 13 residues in the CDR3. Per the germline V gene, CDR1 is SGHTA and CDR2 is FQGNSA. With 5 bases removed from V and 4 bases from J, the gap between germline ends came to 11 bases. Here the CDR3 reads CASSILQGTEAFF. The CDR3 coding sequence is TGTGCCAGCAGCATACTACAGGGCACTGAAGCTTTCTTT.

The chain is built from TRBV7-9 and TRBJ1-1; D not certain. This CDR3 is 12 amino acids long. V was pared by 2 bases and J by 7 bases, with 8 bases between. Per germline, CDR1 SEHNR and CDR2 FQNEAQ (reference sequence). Here the CDR3 reads CASSLMESEAFF. CDR3 bases: TGTGCCAGCAGCTTAATGGAGAGTGAAGCTTTCTTT.

CDR3 region: CASALTGGAEAFF. The CDR3 coding sequence is TGTGCCTCAGCCCTTACAGGGGGCGCTGAAGCTTTCTTT. The V gene is TRBV11-3, the J gene TRBJ1-1; TRBD1 aligns across 9 bases. Trimming removed 11 bases from V and 6 bases from J; junction bases left unmatched: 10. The germline V gene has CDR1 SGHNT and CDR2 YENEEA. CDR3 length equals 13 residues.

The gene calls are TRBV6-5 and TRBJ1-1, with a possible D match to TRBD1 (6 bases). With 7 bases removed from V and 1 base from J, the gap between germline ends came to 13 bases. The germline CDR1 and CDR2 sequences are MNHEY and SVGAGI. The CDR3 totals 14 residues. CDR3: CASTKGGANTEAFF. CDR3 nucleotide sequence: TGTGCCAGCACCAAAGGGGGGGCGAACACTGAAGCTTTCTTT.

The chain couples TRBV28 to TRBJ2-3; D is perhaps TRBD2 (6 bases). Germline V gene lookup returns CDR1 MDHEN and CDR2 SYDVKM. The CDR3 runs 18 residues. V was cut by 0 bases and J by 0 bases, with 16 bases left in between. CDR3 nucleotide sequence: TGTGCCAGCAGTTTATGGGGGCAAGGGGCGGGGAGCACAGATACGCAGTATTTT. Translation: CASSLWGQGAGSTDTQYF.

The chain has TRBV7-2 and TRBJ1-1, with a weak D call TRBD1 (5 bases). Germline V gene lookup returns CDR1 SGHTA and CDR2 FQGNSA. V was trimmed by 1 base and J by 8 bases, leaving 11 bases between them. CDR3 length: 13 residues. The DNA of the CDR3 is TGTGCCAGCAGCTTAGATACGAGGACAGAAGCTTTCTTT. Residues: CASSLDTRTEAFF. Complete variable domain (other parts from reference TRBV7-2 and TRBJ1-1): GAGVSQSPSNKVTEKGKDVELRCDPISGHTALYWYRQSLGQGLEFLIYFQGNSAPDKSGLPSDRFSAERTGGSVSTLTIQRTQQEDSAVYLCASSLDTRTEAFFGQGTRLTVV.

The rearrangement links TRBV3-1 (or the pseudogene TRBV3-2) to TRBJ2-7; TRBD2 matches 11 bases. The V and J ends lost 4 bases and 3 bases, in that order; junction bases with no gene match: 11. The CDR3 sequence is 17 residues long. CDR1 and CDR2 from the germline V gene are LGHDT and YNNKEL (reference sequence). The CDR3: CASSRLSGRADSYEQYF. The CDR3 coding sequence is TGTGCCAGCAGCCGTCTTAGCGGGAGGGCCGACAGCTACGAGCAGTACTTC.

The chain employs TRBV4-1 and TRBJ2-3; TRBD2 agrees at 12 bases. CDR1 and CDR2 from the germline V gene are MGHRA and YSYEKL. Unmatched junction bases numbered 17, after V lost 0 bases and J lost 1 base. The CDR3 consists of 22 residues. The CDR3 reads CASSQDWGLGLAGGGGTDTQYF. The CDR3 coding sequence is TGCGCCAGCAGCCAAGATTGGGGTCTAGGGCTAGCGGGAGGGGGTGGCACAGATACGCAGTATTTT.

This sequence joins TRBV3-1 (or the pseudogene TRBV3-2) and TRBJ2-3; possible D gene TRBD2, 6 bases. Germline V CDR1 and CDR2: LGHDT, YNNKEL (reference sequence). There are 14 residues in the CDR3. V lost 1 base and J lost 10, with 15 bases in between. This CDR3 reads CASSQVDREIPQYF. CDR3 nucleotide sequence: TGTGCCAGCAGCCAAGTCGATCGGGAGATTCCGCAGTATTTT.

The chain combines TRBV3-1 (or the pseudogene TRBV3-2) with TRBJ2-3; D remains ambiguous. Germline CDR1 is LGHDT and CDR2 is YNNKEL (reference sequence). V lost 5 bases and J 5 bases, leaving 8 bases between the germline ends. CDR3 size: 12 residues. CDR3 residues: CASSDIGDTQYF. CDR3 DNA: TGTGCCAGCAGCGATATCGGAGATACGCAGTATTTT.